These 14 T cell receptor beta chains came from one sample sequenced in a study of tumor and adjacent non-tumor tissue in lung cancer. No cell sorting was done before RNA was extracted from the tissue. Three rounds of nested PCR, following a modified ARM-PCR protocol, produced the TCRbeta library. TCRdb re-analysed the multiplex PCR reads in MiXCR, keeping a single row per CDR3 protein. Among about 200,000 distinct CDR3 sequences listed, 71% were seen once. Input material: lung tumor tissue. The receptor source for this set is a man aged 55 to 70 with non-small cell lung cancer.

The V gene is TRBV11-3, the J gene TRBJ2-7; TRBD2 might be the D (7 bases). The CDR3 consists of 16 residues. Germline assignment: CDR1 SGHNT and CDR2 YENEEA. Deletions cut 5 bases from V and 4 bases from J, with 21 bases between. DNA for the CDR3: TGTGCCAGCAGCCTTGTTGGACCCGGGGGGCTGTACGAGCAGTACGTC. This sequence encodes CASSLVGPGGLYEQYV.

About this clonotype: Possible read error: a much larger clone is one base away. V and J are TRBV6-2 or TRBV6-3 and TRBJ2-1; D possibly corresponds to TRBD2 (5 bases). Germline lookup yields CDR1 MNHEY and CDR2 SVGEGT. V lost 7 bases to trimming and J lost 12 bases, with 19 bases between them. This CDR3 comprises 13 residues. The CDR3 region is CASTAGVGVWQFF. The CDR3 region has the DNA TGTGCCAGCACGGCCGGGGTGGGAGTGTGGCAGTTCTTC.

As for this clonotype: At one boundary the junction diverges from the germline segment, which might be a read error. V gene TRBV4-3 combines with J gene TRBJ2-7; 8 bases line up with TRBD1. The CDR3 spans 15 residues. From germline, CDR1 is LGHNA and CDR2 YSLEER. In DNA form, the CDR3 reads TGCGCCTGCAGCCCAGGACAGGGAAATTATAGGGAGCAGTACTTC. Protein: CACSPGQGNYREQYF.

The genes are TRBV11-2 and TRBJ1-2, with TRBD1 matching 8 bases. The junction had 10 bases not matched to a gene; V was cut back by 5 bases and J by 5 bases. The CDR3 consists of 15 residues. Per the germline V gene, CDR1 is SGHAT and CDR2 is FQNNGV. CDR3 nucleotide sequence: TGTGCCAGCAGCATAAGGACAGGGCCTTATTATGGCTACACCTTC. This codes for CASSIRTGPYYGYTF.

V is TRBV20-1 and J is TRBJ2-1; the match to TRBD2 covers 10 bases. Per the germline V gene, CDR1 is DFQATT and CDR2 is SNEGSKA (reference sequence). CDR3 size: 19 residues. V lost 0 bases and J lost 7; bases outside the gene matches: 18. CDR3 sequence: CSARDLIAGGYAGINEQFF. The CDR3 nucleotides read TGCAGTGCTAGAGATCTGATAGCGGGAGGTTATGCGGGTATTAATGAGCAGTTCTTC.

About this clonotype itself: The germline gene is not matched at one end of the junction; a read error may be the cause. CDR3 protein: CASSLPLQGSGEETEVFF. The CDR3 DNA reads as TGTGCCAGCAGCCTACCCCTACAGGGTAGTGGGGAGGAGACTGAAGTTTTCTTT. The V and J genes are TRBV11-2 and TRBJ1-1; a possible D gene is TRBD1 (6 bases). Germline lookup yields CDR1 SGHAT and CDR2 FQNNGV. The CDR3 is made up of 18 amino acids.

Concerning this clonotype: At one end the junction does not follow the germline gene, possibly because of a read error. This chain uses TRBV12-3 or TRBV12-4 with TRBJ2-3, with D tentatively TRBD2 (5 bases). The length of the CDR3 is 14 residues. For the CDR3, the DNA is TGTACCAGCAGCGGACGAATAGGCACAGATACGGAGTATTTT. It encodes CTSSGRIGTDTEYF.

The chain carries TRBV11-3 and TRBJ2-5; D is possibly TRBD2 (6 bases). There are 14 residues in the CDR3. CDR1 is SGHNT and CDR2 is YENEEA in the germline V gene. V lost 6 bases to trimming and J lost 3 bases, with 14 bases between them. The CDR3 protein is CASSSSRREETQYF. The CDR3 nucleotides are TGTGCCAGCAGTTCTAGCAGGAGGGAAGAGACCCAGTACTTC.

On this clonotype: A junction end diverges from the germline sequence, so it may reflect a read error. The chain is built from TRBV5-1 and TRBJ1-4, with 9 positions matching TRBD1. The CDR3 has 15 amino acids. The germline V gene encodes CDR1 SGHRS and CDR2 YFSETQ. CDR3: CASRLDRGGDEKLFF. The DNA for the CDR3 is TGCGCCAGCAGATTGGACAGGGGAGGAGATGAAAAACTGTTTTTT.

Regarding this clonotype: The germline gene is not matched at one end of the junction; a read error may be the cause. This sequence joins TRBV4-3 and TRBJ2-1; D is unclear. Germline V CDR1 and CDR2: LGHNA, YSLEER. CDR3 length equals 13 residues. CDR3 amino acids: CASSQDRSNELFF. CDR3 nucleotides: TGCGCCAGTAGCCAAGATCGGAGCAATGAGCTGTTCTTC.

This clonotype was counted a few times. The V and J genes are TRBV6-1 and TRBJ1-5, with D unclear. Looked up from germline, CDR1 is MNHNS and CDR2 is SASEGT. The CDR3 totals 13 residues. The V end was cut by 2 bases, the J end by 2 bases, with 4 bases between. The CDR3 spells CASSEWGNQPQHF. CDR3 DNA: TGTGCCAGCAGTGAATGGGGCAATCAGCCCCAGCATTTT.

As for this clonotype: Germline and junction disagree at one end, which may indicate a read error. The chain has TRBV20-1 and TRBJ1-4; no clear D. The CDR3 extends over 16 amino acids. Germline V gene data show CDR1 as DFQATT and CDR2 as SNEGSKA (reference sequence). The chain's CDR3 is CNARSERAATNEKLFF. Here the CDR3 DNA reads TGCAATGCTAGATCGGAAAGGGCCGCAACTAATGAAAAACTGTTTTTT.

This clonotype has ten or more counts. The V call is TRBV4-3, the J call TRBJ1-2; D is uncertain. Germline V gives CDR1 LGHNA, CDR2 YSLEER. The CDR3 totals 14 residues. V was pared by 0 bases and J by 2 bases, with 7 bases between. The CDR3 region has the DNA TGCGCCAGCAGCCAAGAGACCATGAACTATGGCTACACCTTC. Residues: CASSQETMNYGYTF.

Remarks on this clonotype: Because it lacks the conserved phenylalanine or tryptophan at the end, this CDR3 is likely a read error. The chain joins TRBV4-3 to TRBJ2-3; a possible D gene is TRBD2 (6 bases). Germline lookup yields CDR1 LGHNA and CDR2 YSLEER. The ends were cut back, 4 bases at V and 2 bases at J, with 19 bases in the middle. CDR3 size: 17 residues. DNA for the CDR3: TGCGCCAGCAGCCTCCTGACTAGACCTACTTCCACAGATACGCAGTATTCT. Translating gives CASSLLTRPTSTDTQYS.